The entry that follows covers one T cell receptor beta chain sequence. This sample is part of a study of OX40 agonist ivuxolimab in advanced cancers. About the study: The drug used for patients, ivuxolimab, was an agonistic anti-OX40 (CD134) antibody. Among those enrolled, mean age was approximately 60 years (range about 23 to 85) and 70% to 85% were male.

The CDR3 length is 18 residues. Germline lookup yields CDR1 LNHDA and CDR2 SQIVND (reference sequence). Germline trimming cut 5 bases from V and 1 base from J; bases unmatched to any gene: 7. The repertoire was sequenced with immunoSEQ multiplex PCR; TCRdb's copy has only in-frame clones and lacks some. The sample has 60,000 to 90,000 clones; under 95% are singletons. This sequence joins TRBV19 and TRBJ2-6, with 11 bases aligning to TRBD2. The input for sequencing was CD4+ or CD8+ T cells sorted from blood, taken in a trial of the OX40 agonist ivuxolimab. This sequence originates from an adult with an advanced solid tumor such as melanoma, head and neck, liver or kidney cancer. Here the CDR3 reads CASSLPLAGASGANVLTF. In DNA form, the CDR3 reads TGTGCCAGTAGTTTACCACTAGCGGGGGCGTCTGGGGCCAACGTCCTGACTTTC.